The 27 T cell receptor beta chains in this list originate from one sample, sequenced in a study of blood T cell repertoires in COVID-19. The method was immunoSEQ multiplex PCR; TCRdb's version includes in-frame clones alone and lacks a portion of them. This sample has more than 200,000 clones, with around 87% found just once. The source material was PBMCs or T cells enriched from blood (not recorded which). These receptors all stem from a woman in her 30s with acute COVID-19.

The CDR3 loop reads CSASSGDRDQPQHF. The CDR3 DNA is TGCAGTGCTAGTTCCGGTGACAGGGATCAGCCCCAGCATTTT. The genes are TRBV20-1 and TRBJ1-5; 7 nucleotides align to TRBD1. The trim removed 3 bases at V and 5 bases at J, leaving 7 bases unmatched. Per germline, CDR1 DFQATT and CDR2 SNEGSKA (reference sequence). The CDR3 totals 14 residues.

This chain joins TRBV27 and TRBJ1-4; 8 bases are shared with TRBD1. The trim removed 6 bases at V and 5 bases at J, leaving 5 bases unmatched. Germline assignment: CDR1 MNHEY and CDR2 SMNVEV (reference sequence). The CDR3 is 14 amino acids. CDR3 coding DNA: TGTGCCAGCAGCGACAGGGGAGGAAATGAAAAACTGTTTTTT. Its translation is CASSDRGGNEKLFF.

The V call is TRBV27, the J call TRBJ2-1, with 9 bases matching TRBD2. J was trimmed by 1 base and V by 5 bases; bases with no gene match: 9. The CDR3 is 17 residues long. Germline CDR1 and CDR2: MNHEY and SMNVEV (reference sequence). The CDR3 DNA sequence: TGTGCCAGCAGTGTGAATAGCGGGAGATGGTCCTACAATGAGCAGTTCTTC. This translates into CASSVNSGRWSYNEQFF.

V and J are TRBV5-5 and TRBJ2-7; 15 bases align to TRBD2. The CDR3 consists of 16 residues. Germline V gives CDR1 SGHKS, CDR2 YYEKEE (reference sequence). With 7 bases clipped from V and 1 base from J, the junction kept 6 bases outside the gene matches. CDR3 in amino acids: CASEGGLAGGSYEQYF. CDR3 nucleotides: TGTGCCAGCGAAGGTGGACTAGCGGGAGGGTCCTACGAGCAGTACTTC. The complete variable domain, with remaining parts taken from reference TRBV5-5 and TRBJ2-7, reads DAGVTQSPTHLIKTRGQQVTLRCSPISGHKSVSWYQQVLGQGPQFIFQYYEKEERGRGNFPDRFSARQFPNYSSELNVNALLLGDSALYLCASEGGLAGGSYEQYFGPGTRLTVT.

The rearrangement joins TRBV29-1 to TRBJ2-2; D might be TRBD2 (6 bases). CDR1 is SQVTM and CDR2 is ANQGSEA in the germline V gene. CDR3 length: 15 amino acids. Trimming shortened V by 4 bases and J by 5 bases, and 17 bases separated the two germline ends. The CDR3 nucleotides read TGCAGCGTTGTGTTCGCCCGGGACTTTACCGGGGAGCTGTTTTTT. It translates to CSVVFARDFTGELFF.

V gene TRBV30 combines with J gene TRBJ1-3, with 7 bases that match TRBD1. This CDR3 has 16 amino acids. Germline CDR1 and CDR2: GTSNPN and SVGIG (reference sequence). V trimming: 2 bases; J trimming: 4 bases; junction bases outside the gene matches: 11. In DNA, the CDR3 is TGTGCCTGGAGTATTGGGGGACAGACAGCGGGAAACACCATATATTTT. Translated, it gives CAWSIGGQTAGNTIYF. The whole variable domain, filled in from reference TRBV30 and TRBJ1-3, reads SQTIHQWPATLVQPVGSPLSLECTVEGTSNPNLYWYRQAAGRGLQLLFYSVGIGQISSEVPQNLSASRPQDRQFILSSKKLLLSDSGFYLCAWSIGGQTAGNTIYFGEGSWLTVV.

This clone appeared a single time. CDR3 amino acids: CASSVETSIDEQFF. CDR3 sequence (DNA): TGTGCCAGCAGCGTAGAGACTAGCATCGATGAGCAGTTCTTC. The chain has TRBV9 and TRBJ2-1; TRBD2 matches 7 bases. In germline, CDR1 is SGDLS, CDR2 YYNGEE. J gave up 8 bases and V 0 bases, and 5 bases lay outside the gene matches. The CDR3 has 14 residues. Full variable domain (outside the CDR3, taken from reference TRBV9 and TRBJ2-1): DSGVTQTPKHLITATGQRVTLRCSPRSGDLSVYWYQQSLDQGLQFLIQYYNGEERAKGNILERFSAQQFPDLHSELNLSSLELGDSALYFCASSVETSIDEQFFGPGTRLTVL.

J is TRBJ1-3 and V is TRBV5-1, with 7 bases aligning to TRBD1. The CDR3 spans 18 residues. Germline V lookup: CDR1 SGHRS, CDR2 YFSETQ. The J segment lost 0 bases and the V segment lost 3 bases, leaving 12 bases of the junction unmatched. The CDR3 nucleotides are TGCGCCAGCAGCTCAAATGGTTACAGGGGCCGCTCTGGAAACACCATATATTTT. This encodes CASSSNGYRGRSGNTIYF.

Of note for this clone: Other DNA sequences in this sample translate to the same CDR3. The chain couples TRBV7-8 to TRBJ2-7; 7 nucleotides line up with TRBD1. Germline CDR1 SGHVS, CDR2 FQNEAQ. The CDR3 runs 14 residues. The V and J ends lost 5 bases and 0 bases, in that order; junction bases with no gene match: 4. The CDR3 is CASSPRDSSYEQYF. The CDR3 nucleotides read TGTGCCAGCAGCCCAAGGGACAGCTCCTACGAGCAGTACTTC.

This clone was counted between two and nine times. The chain uses TRBV19 and TRBJ1-5; D unclear. CDR1 and CDR2 (germline): LNHDA, SQIVND (reference sequence). Trimming took 7 bases from V and 0 from J, leaving 7 bases between them. The CDR3 is 13 residues long. The CDR3 nucleotides are TGTGCCAGTAATTCCTATAGCAATCAGCCCCAGCATTTT. Its translation is CASNSYSNQPQHF.

The gene calls are TRBV7-6 and TRBJ1-5; the match to TRBD1 covers 9 bases. This CDR3 is built from 19 residues. V lost 0 bases, J lost 4 bases, and 13 bases stayed unmatched. CDR1 and CDR2 (germline): SGHVS, FNYEAQ. The DNA for the CDR3 is TGTGCCAGCAGCTTAGCGGGGGACAGGGACGGTGTTGGTAATCAGCCCCAGCATTTT. Residues: CASSLAGDRDGVGNQPQHF.

This rearrangement joins TRBV7-9 to TRBJ2-7; 12 bases match TRBD2. This CDR3 is 16 amino acids long. CDR1 is SEHNR and CDR2 is FQNEAQ in the germline V gene (reference sequence). With V trimmed by 4 bases and J by 4 bases, 8 bases remained unmatched. CDR3 in amino acids: CASSSLTSGSFYEQYF. CDR3 DNA: TGTGCCAGCAGCTCCTTGACTAGCGGGAGTTTTTACGAGCAGTACTTC.

The genes are TRBV3-1 (or the pseudogene TRBV3-2) and TRBJ1-2; D possibly corresponds to TRBD1 (5 bases). Trimming removed 4 bases at V and 5 bases at J, with 11 bases between. Per germline, CDR1 LGHDT and CDR2 YNNKEL (reference sequence). The CDR3 totals 13 residues. Here the CDR3 DNA reads TGTGCCAGCAGCCTACAGGAACTGTATGGCTACACCTTC. It is translated as CASSLQELYGYTF.

Regarding this clone: This specimen includes other DNA sequences encoding the same CDR3. The CDR3, as DNA: TGCGCCAGCAGCCCTGGGCGGGGGGAGACCCAGTACTTC. This codes for CASSPGRGETQYF. The chain is built from TRBV5-1 and TRBJ2-5; 7 bases align to TRBD2. The germline V gene encodes CDR1 SGHRS and CDR2 YFSETQ. V shed 4 bases and J 5 bases; nucleotides not matched to a gene: 5. The CDR3 has 13 residues. The whole variable domain, remainder taken from reference TRBV5-1 and TRBJ2-5, is KAGVTQTPRYLIKTRGQQVTLSCSPISGHRSVSWYQQTPGQGLQFLFEYFSETQRNKGNFPGRFSGRQFSNSRSEMNVSTLELGDSALYLCASSPGRGETQYFGPGTRLLVL.

This chain links TRBV6-1 with TRBJ2-1; D gene ambiguous. V was pared by 3 bases and J by 0 bases, with 15 bases between. Germline CDR1 reads MNHNS; CDR2 reads SASEGT. CDR3 length: 17 amino acids. DNA for the CDR3: TGTGCCAGCAGTGACCCGCCCCTCTATAGCTCCTACAATGAGCAGTTCTTC. This encodes CASSDPPLYSSYNEQFF.

V gene TRBV27 combines with J gene TRBJ2-5; 10 bases agree with TRBD2. The germline V gene has CDR1 MNHEY and CDR2 SMNVEV (reference sequence). The CDR3 has 17 amino acids. V shed 6 bases and J 4 bases; nucleotides not matched to a gene: 14. In nucleotides, the CDR3 is TGTGCCAGCAGCCTAGGCCTAGCGGGAGAGGGAGCAGAGACCCAGTACTTC. It is translated as CASSLGLAGEGAETQYF.

The chain joins TRBV10-3 to TRBJ2-2; perhaps TRBD2 as D (7 bases). Trimming took 10 bases from V and 1 from J, leaving 13 bases between them. The CDR3 is 14 amino acids. The germline CDR1 and CDR2 sequences are ENHRY and SYGVKD. CDR3 DNA sequence: TGTGCCACCGGGGGGCCTATGAACACCGGGGAGCTGTTTTTT. The encoded protein is CATGGPMNTGELFF.

The chain has TRBV2 and TRBJ2-1; 12 bases are a match to TRBD2. CDR3 size: 16 residues. The J segment lost 4 bases and the V segment lost 2 bases, leaving 3 bases of the junction unmatched. Germline CDR1 is SNHLY and CDR2 is FYNNEI. The CDR3 sequence is CASSETSGRIYNEQFF. The CDR3 coding sequence is TGTGCCAGCAGTGAAACTAGCGGGAGGATTTACAATGAGCAGTTCTTC.

The chain is built from TRBV19 and TRBJ2-3; weak D call: TRBD2 (6 bases). The CDR3 is 15 amino acids. Per germline, CDR1 LNHDA and CDR2 SQIVND (reference sequence). V was trimmed by 2 bases and J by 3 bases, leaving 12 bases between them. The CDR3 here is CASSITGVRTDTQYF. As DNA, the CDR3 is TGTGCCAGTAGTATAACGGGGGTGCGGACAGATACGCAGTATTTT.

The V call is TRBV18, the J call TRBJ1-3; 7 bases agree with TRBD1. The ends lost 4 bases at V and 2 bases at J; junction bases unmatched: 5. The CDR3 covers 15 residues. Looked up from germline, CDR1 is KGHSH and CDR2 is LQKENI. The CDR3 sequence is CASSLDRTPGNTIYF. For the CDR3, the DNA is TGTGCCAGCTCACTGGACAGGACCCCTGGAAACACCATATATTTT.

The V call is TRBV19, the J call TRBJ2-7, with 7 bases aligning to TRBD2. The J segment lost 0 bases and the V segment lost 7 bases, leaving 3 bases of the junction unmatched. The length of the CDR3 is 13 residues. Germline-derived CDR1 and CDR2 are LNHDA and SQIVND (reference sequence). DNA of the CDR3: TGTGCCAGTATCGGGGAGGGCTCCTACGAGCAGTACTTC. Amino acids: CASIGEGSYEQYF.

CDR3 amino acids: CASSLGTGPGEQYF. The CDR3 DNA reads TGTGCCAGCAGTTTGGGGACAGGGCCGGGGGAGCAGTACTTC. The chain uses TRBV28 and TRBJ2-7; 9 bases agree with TRBD1. The V segment lost 3 bases and the J segment 7 bases; nucleotides outside the gene matches: 7. This CDR3 has 14 amino acids. Germline V CDR1 and CDR2: MDHEN, SYDVKM.

This clone was observed once. The rearrangement uses TRBV1 and TRBJ2-5; TRBD2 is the table's D call, not checked against the DNA. TRBV1 is listed as a pseudogene. The CDR3 sequence is 16 residues long. The CDR3 DNA sequence: TGCACCAGCAGCCAAAGACGTTGTCTAGCGGAAGAGACCCAGTACTTC. Protein product: CTSSQRRCLAEETQYF.

The chain combines TRBV6-5 with TRBJ2-2; 8 bases are shared with TRBD2. V lost 7 bases to trimming and J lost 0 bases; unmatched junction nucleotides: 4. The CDR3 covers 15 residues. CDR1 and CDR2 from the germline V gene are MNHEY and SVGAGI. CDR3 residues: CASNPLAANTGELFF. CDR3 DNA sequence: TGTGCCAGCAATCCACTAGCGGCGAACACCGGGGAGCTGTTTTTT.

In this sample, this clone turned up a few times. The gene calls are TRBV28 and TRBJ2-1, with TRBD2 identical over 7 bases. The J segment lost 5 bases and the V segment lost 4 bases, leaving 8 bases of the junction unmatched. CDR3 length equals 15 residues. The germline V gene has CDR1 MDHEN and CDR2 SYDVKM. The CDR3 DNA reads as TGTGCCAGCAGTTCCCCCTGGCGGGGGAACAATGAGCAGTTCTTC. It is translated as CASSSPWRGNNEQFF.

The J gene is TRBJ2-7, the V gene TRBV5-5; D ambiguous. Trimming stripped 1 base from V and 2 bases from J, with 7 bases between. Germline V CDR1 and CDR2: SGHKS, YYEKEE (reference sequence). This CDR3 comprises 13 residues. CDR3 residues: CASSLYRTYEQYF. CDR3 in DNA: TGTGCCAGCAGCTTGTATAGAACCTACGAGCAGTACTTC.

V gene TRBV28 combines with J gene TRBJ1-1, with 7 bases lining up with TRBD1. The junction had 4 bases not matched to a gene; V was cut back by 5 bases and J by 4 bases. The germline gives CDR1 MDHEN, CDR2 SYDVKM. This CDR3 is 13 amino acids long. The CDR3 here is CASSEGQFTEAFF. CDR3 DNA: TGTGCCAGCAGTGAGGGACAGTTCACTGAAGCTTTCTTT. The full variable domain, its missing parts supplied by reference TRBV28 and TRBJ1-1, is DVKVTQSSRYLVKRTGEKVFLECVQDMDHENMFWYRQDPGLGLRLIYFSYDVKMKEKGDIPEGYSVSREKKERFSLILESASTNQTSMYLCASSEGQFTEAFFGQGTRLTVV.